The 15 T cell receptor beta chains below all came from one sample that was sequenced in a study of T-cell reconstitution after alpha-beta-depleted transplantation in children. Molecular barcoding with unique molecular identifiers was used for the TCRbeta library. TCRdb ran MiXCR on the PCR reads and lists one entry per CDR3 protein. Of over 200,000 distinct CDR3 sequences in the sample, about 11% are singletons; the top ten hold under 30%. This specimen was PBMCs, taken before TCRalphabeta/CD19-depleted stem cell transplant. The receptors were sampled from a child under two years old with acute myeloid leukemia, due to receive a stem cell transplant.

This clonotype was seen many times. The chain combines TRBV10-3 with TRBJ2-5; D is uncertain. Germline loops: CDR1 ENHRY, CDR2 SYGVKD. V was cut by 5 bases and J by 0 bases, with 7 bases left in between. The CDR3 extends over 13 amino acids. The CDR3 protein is CAISPDYQETQYF. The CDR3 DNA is TGTGCCATCAGTCCCGATTACCAAGAGACCCAGTACTTC.

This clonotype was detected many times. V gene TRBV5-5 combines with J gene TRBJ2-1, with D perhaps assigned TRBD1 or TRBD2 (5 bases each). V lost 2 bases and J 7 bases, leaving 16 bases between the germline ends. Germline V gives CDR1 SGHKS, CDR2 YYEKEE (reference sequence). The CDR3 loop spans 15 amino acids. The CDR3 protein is CASSLRGVVGNEQFF. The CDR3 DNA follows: TGTGCCAGCAGCTTACGAGGGGTAGTCGGAAATGAGCAGTTCTTC.

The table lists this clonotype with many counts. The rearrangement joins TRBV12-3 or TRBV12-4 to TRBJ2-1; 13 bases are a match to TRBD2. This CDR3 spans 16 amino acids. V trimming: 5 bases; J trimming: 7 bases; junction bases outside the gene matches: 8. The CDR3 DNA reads TGTGCCAGCAGTCCTACTAGCGGGAGGGCCAATAATGAGCAGTTCTTC. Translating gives CASSPTSGRANNEQFF.

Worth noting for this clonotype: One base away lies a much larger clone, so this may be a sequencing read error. As DNA, the CDR3 is TGCGGCAGCAGCTTTGGCGACGTGAACACCGGGGAGCTGTTTTTT. It encodes CGSSFGDVNTGELFF. The genes are TRBV5-1 and TRBJ2-2; D unclear. The CDR3 totals 15 residues. CDR1 is SGHRS and CDR2 is YFSETQ in the germline V gene.

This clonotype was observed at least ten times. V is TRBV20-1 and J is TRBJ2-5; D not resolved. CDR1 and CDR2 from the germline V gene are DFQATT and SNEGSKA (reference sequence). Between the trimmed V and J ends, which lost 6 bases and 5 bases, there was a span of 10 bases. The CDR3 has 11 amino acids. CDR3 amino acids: CSAVITETQYF. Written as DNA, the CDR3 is TGCAGTGCAGTGATCACGGAGACCCAGTACTTC.

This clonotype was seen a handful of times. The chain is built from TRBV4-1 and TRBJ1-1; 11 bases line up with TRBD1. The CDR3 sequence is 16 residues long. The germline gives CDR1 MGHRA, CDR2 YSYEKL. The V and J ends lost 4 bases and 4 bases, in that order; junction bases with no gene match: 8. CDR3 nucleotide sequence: TGCGCCAGCAGCCCAAACCCAGGACAGGGGGCCACTGAAGCTTTCTTT. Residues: CASSPNPGQGATEAFF.

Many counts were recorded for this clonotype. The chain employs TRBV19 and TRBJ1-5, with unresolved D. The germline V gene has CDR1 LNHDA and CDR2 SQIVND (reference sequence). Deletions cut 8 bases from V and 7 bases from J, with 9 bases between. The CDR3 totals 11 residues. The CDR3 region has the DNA TGTGCCAGTGGACCCGGGCAGCCCCAGCATTTT. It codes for CASGPGQPQHF.

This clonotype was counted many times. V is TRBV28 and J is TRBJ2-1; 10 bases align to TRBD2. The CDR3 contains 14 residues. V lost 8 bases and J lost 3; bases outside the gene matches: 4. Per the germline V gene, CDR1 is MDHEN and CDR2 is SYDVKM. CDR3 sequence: CASESGGGYNEQFF. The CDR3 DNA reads TGTGCCAGCGAAAGCGGGGGGGGCTACAATGAGCAGTTCTTC.

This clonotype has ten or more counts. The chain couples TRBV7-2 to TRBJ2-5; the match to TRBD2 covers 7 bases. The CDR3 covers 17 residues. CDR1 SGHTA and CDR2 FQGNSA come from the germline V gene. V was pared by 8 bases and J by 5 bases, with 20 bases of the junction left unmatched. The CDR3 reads CASLRRSVASGSETQYF. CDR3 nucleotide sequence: TGTGCCAGCCTCCGTCGGTCTGTGGCTAGCGGAAGCGAGACCCAGTACTTC. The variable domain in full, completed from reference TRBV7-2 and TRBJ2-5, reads GAGVSQSPSNKVTEKGKDVELRCDPISGHTALYWYRQSLGQGLEFLIYFQGNSAPDKSGLPSDRFSAERTGGSVSTLTIQRTQQEDSAVYLCASLRRSVASGSETQYFGPGTRLLVL.

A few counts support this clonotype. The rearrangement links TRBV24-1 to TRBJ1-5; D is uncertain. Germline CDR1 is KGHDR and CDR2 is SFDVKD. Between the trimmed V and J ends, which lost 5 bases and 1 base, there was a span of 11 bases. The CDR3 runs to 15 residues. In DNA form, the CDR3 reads TGTGCCACCAGTGTAGGAGGGAGAAGCAATCAGCCCCAGCATTTT. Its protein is CATSVGGRSNQPQHF.

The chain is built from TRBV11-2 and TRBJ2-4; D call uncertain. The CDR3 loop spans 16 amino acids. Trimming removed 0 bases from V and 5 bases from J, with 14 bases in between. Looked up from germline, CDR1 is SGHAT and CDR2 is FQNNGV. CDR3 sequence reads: CASSLDSPRVENIQYF. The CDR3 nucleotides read TGTGCCAGCAGCTTAGATTCACCAAGGGTAGAAAACATTCAGTACTTC.

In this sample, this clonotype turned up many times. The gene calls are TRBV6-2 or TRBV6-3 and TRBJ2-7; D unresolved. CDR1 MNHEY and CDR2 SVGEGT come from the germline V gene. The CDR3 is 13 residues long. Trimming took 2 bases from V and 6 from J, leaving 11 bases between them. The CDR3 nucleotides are TGTGCCAGCAGTTACCGTTCAGGCAGCGAGCAGTACTTC. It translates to CASSYRSGSEQYF.

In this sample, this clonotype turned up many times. CDR3 loop: CASSPRLAGVLLFF. CDR3 coding DNA: TGTGCCAGCAGCCCACGACTAGCGGGAGTGTTGCTGTTTTTT. V gene TRBV7-2 combines with J gene TRBJ2-2, with 12 nucleotides matching TRBD2. The V gene's germline CDR1 is SGHTA and CDR2 FQGNSA. J was trimmed by 13 bases and V by 5 bases; bases with no gene match: 8. This CDR3 contains 14 residues. The variable domain in full, with the rest retrieved from reference TRBV7-2 and TRBJ2-2, is GAGVSQSPSNKVTEKGKDVELRCDPISGHTALYWYRQSLGQGLEFLIYFQGNSAPDKSGLPSDRFSAERTGGSVSTLTIQRTQQEDSAVYLCASSPRLAGVLLFFGEGSRLTVL.

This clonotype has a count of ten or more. CDR3 amino acids: CASSLIGATNEKLFF. The CDR3 coding sequence is TGCGCCAGCAGCTTGATAGGTGCAACTAATGAAAAACTGTTTTTT. The rearrangement links TRBV5-1 to TRBJ1-4; D gene uncertain. CDR3 length: 15 amino acids. Between the trimmed V and J ends, which lost 1 base and 0 bases, there was a span of 7 bases. CDR1 SGHRS and CDR2 YFSETQ come from the germline V gene.

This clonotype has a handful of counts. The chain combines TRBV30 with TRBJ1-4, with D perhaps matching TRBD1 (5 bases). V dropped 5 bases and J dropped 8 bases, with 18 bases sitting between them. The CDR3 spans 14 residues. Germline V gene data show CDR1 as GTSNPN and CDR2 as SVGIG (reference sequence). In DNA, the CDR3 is TGTGCCTGGGAACGGGACGCAGGGAGCGAAAAACTGTTTTTT. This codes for CAWERDAGSEKLFF.